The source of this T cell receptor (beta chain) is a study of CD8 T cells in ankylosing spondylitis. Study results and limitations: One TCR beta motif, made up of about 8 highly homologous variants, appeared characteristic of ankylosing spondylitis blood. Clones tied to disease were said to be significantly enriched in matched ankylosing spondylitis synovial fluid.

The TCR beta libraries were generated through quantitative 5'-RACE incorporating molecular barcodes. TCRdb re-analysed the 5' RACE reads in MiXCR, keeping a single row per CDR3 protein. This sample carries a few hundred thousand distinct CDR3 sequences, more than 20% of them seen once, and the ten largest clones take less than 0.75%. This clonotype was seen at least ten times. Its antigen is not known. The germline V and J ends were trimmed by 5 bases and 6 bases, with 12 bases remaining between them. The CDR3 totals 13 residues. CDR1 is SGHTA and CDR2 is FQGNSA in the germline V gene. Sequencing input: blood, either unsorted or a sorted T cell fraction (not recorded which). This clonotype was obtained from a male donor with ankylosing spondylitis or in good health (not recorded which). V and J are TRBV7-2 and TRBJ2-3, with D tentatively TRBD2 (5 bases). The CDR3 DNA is TGTGCCAGCAGCCCGAAGACGGGGGATACGCAGTATTTT. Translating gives CASSPKTGDTQYF.